A single sample is the source of the 5 T cell receptor beta chains below, sequenced in a study of neurological immune-mediated disorders. MiXCR, run by TCRdb on the 5' RACE reads, gives a single entry per CDR3 protein. The sample contains about 82,000 distinct CDR3 sequences, 2.6% of which appear only once. Sequenced: PBMCs. These receptors were obtained from a woman aged 30 to 39 with multiple sclerosis.

There are many counts of this clonotype. V is TRBV20-1 and J is TRBJ2-7, with 7 nucleotides matching TRBD2. Germline V gene lookup returns CDR1 DFQATT and CDR2 SNEGSKA (reference sequence). V was clipped by 0 bases and J by 1 base; unmatched bases: 9. The CDR3 covers 16 residues. The CDR3: CSARDENSGPSYEQYF. For the CDR3, the DNA is TGCAGTGCTAGAGACGAAAATAGCGGGCCGTCCTACGAGCAGTACTTC.

This clonotype was counted between two and nine times. This clone may be a read error of a much larger clone one base away. The V and J genes are TRBV20-1 and TRBJ1-2, with 8 bases lining up with TRBD1. The germline CDR1 and CDR2 sequences are DFQATT and SNEGSKA (reference sequence). The ends lost 6 bases at V and 6 bases at J; junction bases unmatched: 24. The CDR3 has 18 residues. The CDR3 bases are TGCAGTGCGGACGTGACAGGGGTATGGGTTACCACGGGTGATGGCTACACCTTC. It specifies CSADVTGVWVTTGDGYTF.

This clonotype came up many times. The rearrangement joins TRBV29-1 to TRBJ2-4; D possibly corresponds to TRBD1 (6 bases). Germline CDR1 and CDR2: SQVTM and ANQGSEA. V shed 3 bases and J shed 1 base, with 19 bases lying between them. The CDR3 contains 17 residues. This CDR3 reads CSVEAVVGHPAKNIQYF. CDR3 DNA sequence: TGCAGCGTTGAGGCGGTCGTGGGACACCCGGCCAAAAACATTCAGTACTTC.

This clonotype was picked up many times. The J gene is TRBJ2-7, the V gene TRBV12-3 or TRBV12-4, with 8 bases lining up with TRBD1. This CDR3 is 17 amino acids long. The V and J ends lost 2 bases and 4 bases, in that order; junction bases with no gene match: 13. The CDR3 sequence is CASSLSGGTGGGYEQYF. The CDR3 DNA is TGTGCCAGCAGTTTATCTGGTGGAACAGGGGGTGGGTACGAGCAGTACTTC.

This clonotype has ten or more counts. The rearrangement uses TRBV7-9 and TRBJ2-4, with D hard to call. CDR3 length: 14 residues. Germline lookup yields CDR1 SEHNR and CDR2 FQNEAQ (reference sequence). V shed 0 bases and J shed 6 bases, with 9 bases lying between them. The CDR3 DNA sequence: TGTGCCAGCAGCTTAGCGGGCAAATTAAACATTCAGTACTTC. Residues: CASSLAGKLNIQYF.